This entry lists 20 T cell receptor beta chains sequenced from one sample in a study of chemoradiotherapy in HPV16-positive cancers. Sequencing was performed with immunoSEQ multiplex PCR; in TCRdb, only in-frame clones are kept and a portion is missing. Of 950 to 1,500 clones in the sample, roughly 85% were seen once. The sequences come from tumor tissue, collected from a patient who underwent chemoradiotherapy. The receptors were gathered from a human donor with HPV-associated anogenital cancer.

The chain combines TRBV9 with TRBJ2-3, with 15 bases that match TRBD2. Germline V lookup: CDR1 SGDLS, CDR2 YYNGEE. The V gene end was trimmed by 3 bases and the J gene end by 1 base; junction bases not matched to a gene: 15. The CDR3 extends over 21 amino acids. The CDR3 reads CASSEQPRGLAGGRGTDTQYF. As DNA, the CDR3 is TGTGCCAGCAGCGAACAACCCCGAGGACTAGCGGGGGGGCGGGGCACAGATACGCAGTATTTT.

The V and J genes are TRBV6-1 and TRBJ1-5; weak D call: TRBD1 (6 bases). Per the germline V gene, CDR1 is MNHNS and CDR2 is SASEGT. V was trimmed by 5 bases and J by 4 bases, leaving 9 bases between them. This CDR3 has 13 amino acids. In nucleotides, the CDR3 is TGTGCCAGCAGTTATACAGGGAATCAGCCCCAGCATTTT. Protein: CASSYTGNQPQHF.

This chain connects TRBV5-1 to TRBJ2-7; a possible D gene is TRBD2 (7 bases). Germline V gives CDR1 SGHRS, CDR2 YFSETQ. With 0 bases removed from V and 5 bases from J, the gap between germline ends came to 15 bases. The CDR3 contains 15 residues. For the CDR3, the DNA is TGCGCCAGCAGCTTGGGAGTGGGGGGGCTCGACGAGCAGTACTTC. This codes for CASSLGVGGLDEQYF.

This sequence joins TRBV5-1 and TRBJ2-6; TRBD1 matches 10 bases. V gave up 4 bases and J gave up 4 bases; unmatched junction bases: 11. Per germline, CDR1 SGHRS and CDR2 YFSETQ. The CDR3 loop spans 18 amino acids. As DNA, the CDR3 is TGCGCCAGCAGCCCAAGGGACAGGGGAGGATCCGGGGCCAACGTCCTGACTTTC. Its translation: CASSPRDRGGSGANVLTF.

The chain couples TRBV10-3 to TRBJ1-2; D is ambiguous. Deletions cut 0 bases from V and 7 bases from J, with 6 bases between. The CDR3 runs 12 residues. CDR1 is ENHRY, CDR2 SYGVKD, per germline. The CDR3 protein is CAISESMRGYTF. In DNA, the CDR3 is TGTGCCATCAGTGAGTCGATGCGTGGCTACACCTTC.

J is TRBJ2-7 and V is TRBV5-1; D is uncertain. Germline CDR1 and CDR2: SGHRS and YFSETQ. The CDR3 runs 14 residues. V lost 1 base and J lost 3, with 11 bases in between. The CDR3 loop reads CASSLSQTHYEQYF. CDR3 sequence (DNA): TGCGCCAGCAGCTTGTCGCAGACCCACTACGAGCAGTACTTC.

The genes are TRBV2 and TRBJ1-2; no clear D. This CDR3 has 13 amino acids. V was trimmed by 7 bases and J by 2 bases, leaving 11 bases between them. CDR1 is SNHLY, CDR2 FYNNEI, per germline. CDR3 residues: CASKGDGNYGYTF. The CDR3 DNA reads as TGTGCCAGCAAAGGAGATGGGAACTATGGCTACACCTTC.

CDR3 region: CASGSGTSGGAGEQFF. The CDR3 DNA is TGTGCTAGTGGTTCCGGGACTAGCGGGGGGGCTGGTGAGCAGTTCTTC. The chain uses TRBV12-5 and TRBJ2-1; 16 bases agree with TRBD2. The V segment lost 4 bases and the J segment 9 bases; nucleotides outside the gene matches: 6. The CDR3 sequence is 16 residues long. Per germline, CDR1 LGHNT and CDR2 FRNRAP.

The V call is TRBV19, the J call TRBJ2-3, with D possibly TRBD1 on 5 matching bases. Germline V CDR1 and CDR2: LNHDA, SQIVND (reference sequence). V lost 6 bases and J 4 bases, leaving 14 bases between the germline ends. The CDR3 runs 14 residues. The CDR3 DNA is TGTGCCAGTAGCAAAGACAGAATTTCAGATACGCAGTATTTT. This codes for CASSKDRISDTQYF.

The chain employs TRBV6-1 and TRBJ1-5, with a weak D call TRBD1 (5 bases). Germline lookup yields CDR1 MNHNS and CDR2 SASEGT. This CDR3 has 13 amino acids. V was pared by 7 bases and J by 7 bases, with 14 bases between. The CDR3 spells CASNQGGRQPQHF. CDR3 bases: TGTGCCAGCAACCAGGGTGGTAGGCAGCCCCAGCATTTT.

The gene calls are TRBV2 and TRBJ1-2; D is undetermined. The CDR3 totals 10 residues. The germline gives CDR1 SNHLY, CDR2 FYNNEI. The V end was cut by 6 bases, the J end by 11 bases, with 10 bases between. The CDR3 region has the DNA TGTGCCAGCAGCACAGAGGCTTACACCTTC. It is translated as CASSTEAYTF.

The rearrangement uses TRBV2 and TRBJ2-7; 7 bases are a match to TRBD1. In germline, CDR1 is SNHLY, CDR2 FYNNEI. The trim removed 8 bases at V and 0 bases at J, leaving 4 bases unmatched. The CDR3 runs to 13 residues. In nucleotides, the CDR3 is TGTGCCAGCGAGGGGACAGCCTCCTACGAGCAGTACGTC. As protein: CASEGTASYEQYV.

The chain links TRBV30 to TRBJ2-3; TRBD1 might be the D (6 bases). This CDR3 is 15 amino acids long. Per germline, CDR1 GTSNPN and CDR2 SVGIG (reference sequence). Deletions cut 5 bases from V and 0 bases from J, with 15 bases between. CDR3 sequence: CAWGQGHFSTDTQYF. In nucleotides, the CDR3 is TGTGCCTGGGGCCAGGGACACTTCAGCACAGATACGCAGTATTTT.

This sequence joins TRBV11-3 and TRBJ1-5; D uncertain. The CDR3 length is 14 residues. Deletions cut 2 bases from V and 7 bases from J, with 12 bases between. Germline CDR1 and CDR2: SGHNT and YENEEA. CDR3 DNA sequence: TGTGCCAGCAGCTTAACCCGCGGGGAGCAGCCCCAGCATTTT. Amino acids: CASSLTRGEQPQHF.

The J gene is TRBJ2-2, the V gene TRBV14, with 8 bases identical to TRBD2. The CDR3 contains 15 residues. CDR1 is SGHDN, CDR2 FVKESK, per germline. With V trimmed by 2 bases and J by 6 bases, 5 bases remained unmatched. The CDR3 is CASSQRFGGAGELFF. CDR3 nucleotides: TGTGCCAGCAGCCAACGTTTCGGGGGGGCCGGGGAGCTGTTTTTT.

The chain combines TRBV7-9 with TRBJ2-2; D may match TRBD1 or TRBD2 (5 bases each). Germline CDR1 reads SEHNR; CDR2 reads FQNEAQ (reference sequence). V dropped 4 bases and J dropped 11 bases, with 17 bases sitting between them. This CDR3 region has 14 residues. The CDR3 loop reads CASSSMDISGELFF. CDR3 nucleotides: TGTGCCAGCAGCTCAATGGACATATCGGGAGAGCTGTTTTTT.

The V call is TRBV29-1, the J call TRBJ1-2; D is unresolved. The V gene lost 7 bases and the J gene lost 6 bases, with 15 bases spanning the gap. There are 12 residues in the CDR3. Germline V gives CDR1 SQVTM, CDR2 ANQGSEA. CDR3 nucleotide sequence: TGCAGCGCAAACCTTCGGACGGATGGCTACACCTTC. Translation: CSANLRTDGYTF.

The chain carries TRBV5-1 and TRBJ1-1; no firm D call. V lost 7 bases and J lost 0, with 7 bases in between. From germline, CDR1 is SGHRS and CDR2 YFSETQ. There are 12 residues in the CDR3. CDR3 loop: CASARVNTEAFF. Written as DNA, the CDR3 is TGCGCCAGCGCGCGGGTGAACACTGAAGCTTTCTTT.

This chain's CDR3 is CASTTGDYNSPLHF. CDR3 DNA sequence: TGTGCCAGCACCACGGGGGACTATAATTCACCCCTCCACTTT. The rearrangement joins TRBV6-5 to TRBJ1-6, with D perhaps matching TRBD1 (5 bases). V gave up 7 bases and J gave up 3 bases, with 10 bases separating them. CDR1 is MNHEY, CDR2 SVGAGI, per germline. The CDR3 is 14 residues long.

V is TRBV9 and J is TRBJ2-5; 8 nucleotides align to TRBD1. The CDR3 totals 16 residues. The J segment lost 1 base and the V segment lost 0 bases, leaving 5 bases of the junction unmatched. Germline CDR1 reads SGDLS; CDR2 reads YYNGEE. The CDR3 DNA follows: TGTGCCAGCAGCGTAGGGACAGGGCAATTCCAAGAGACCCAGTACTTC. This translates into CASSVGTGQFQETQYF.